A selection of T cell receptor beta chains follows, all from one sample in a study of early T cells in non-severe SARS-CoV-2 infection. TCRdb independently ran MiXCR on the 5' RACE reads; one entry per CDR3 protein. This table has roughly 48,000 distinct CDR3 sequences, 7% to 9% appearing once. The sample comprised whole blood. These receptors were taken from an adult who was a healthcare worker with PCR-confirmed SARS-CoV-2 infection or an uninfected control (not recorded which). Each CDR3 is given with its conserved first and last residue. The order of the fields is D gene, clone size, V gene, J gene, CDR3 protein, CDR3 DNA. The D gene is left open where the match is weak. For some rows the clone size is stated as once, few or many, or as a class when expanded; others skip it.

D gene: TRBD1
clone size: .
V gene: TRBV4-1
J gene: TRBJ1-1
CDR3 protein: CASSLPGGGTEAFF
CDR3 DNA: TGCGCCAGCAGCCTTCCAGGGGGCGGAACTGAAGCTTTCTTT

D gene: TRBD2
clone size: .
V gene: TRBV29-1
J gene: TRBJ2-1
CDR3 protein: CSVSTGTMWDEQFF
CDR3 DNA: TGCAGCGTTTCCACCGGGACTATGTGGGATGAGCAGTTCTTC

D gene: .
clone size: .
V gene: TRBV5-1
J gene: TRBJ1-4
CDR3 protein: CASSLGSGGEKLFF
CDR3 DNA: TGCGCCAGCAGCTTGGGATCCGGGGGTGAAAAACTGTTTTTT

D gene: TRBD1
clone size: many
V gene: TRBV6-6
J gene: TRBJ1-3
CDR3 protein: CASSWAGQGFGNTIYF
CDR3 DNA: TGTGCCAGCAGTTGGGCGGGACAGGGGTTTGGAAACACCATATATTTT

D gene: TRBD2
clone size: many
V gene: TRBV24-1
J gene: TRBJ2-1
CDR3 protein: CATHSGGGGYNEQFF
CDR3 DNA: TGTGCCACCCACTCGGGCGGGGGGGGCTACAATGAGCAGTTCTTC

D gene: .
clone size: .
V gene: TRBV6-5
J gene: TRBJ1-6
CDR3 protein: CASSYRTDNSPLHF
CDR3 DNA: TGTGCCAGCAGTTACAGGACAGATAATTCACCCCTCCACTTT

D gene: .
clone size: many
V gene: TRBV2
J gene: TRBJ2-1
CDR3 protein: CASSEMVQGYYNEQFF
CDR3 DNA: TGTGCCAGCAGTGAGATGGTACAGGGATACTACAATGAGCAGTTCTTC

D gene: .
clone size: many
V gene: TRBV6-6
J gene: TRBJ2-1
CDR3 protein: CASIKNQGNEQFF
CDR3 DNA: TGTGCCAGCATCAAGAATCAGGGGAATGAGCAGTTCTTC

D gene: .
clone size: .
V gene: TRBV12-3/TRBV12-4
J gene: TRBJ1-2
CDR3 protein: CASSFGNNYGYTF
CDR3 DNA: TGTGCCAGCAGTTTTGGCAACAACTATGGCTACACCTTC

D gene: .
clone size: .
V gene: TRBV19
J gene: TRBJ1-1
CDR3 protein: CASTIWPPMNTEAFF
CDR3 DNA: TGTGCCAGTACCATTTGGCCCCCGATGAACACTGAAGCTTTCTTT

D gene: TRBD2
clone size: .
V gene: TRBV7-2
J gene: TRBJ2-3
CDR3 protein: CASSGGLAGTDTQYF
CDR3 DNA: TGTGCCAGCAGCGGGGGACTAGCGGGCACAGATACGCAGTATTTT

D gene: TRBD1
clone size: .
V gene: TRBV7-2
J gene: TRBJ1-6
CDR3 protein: CASSLDWWDSYSPLHF
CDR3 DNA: TGTGCCAGCAGCTTAGATTGGTGGGACAGCTATTCACCCCTCCACTTT

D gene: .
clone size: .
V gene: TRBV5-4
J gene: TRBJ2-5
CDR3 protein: CASSPDTSQETQYF
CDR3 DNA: TGTGCCAGCAGCCCGGACACAAGCCAAGAGACCCAGTACTTC

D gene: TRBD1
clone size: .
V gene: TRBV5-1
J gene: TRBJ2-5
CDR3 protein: CASTQMPGGQETQYF
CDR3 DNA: TGCGCCAGCACCCAAATGCCAGGGGGACAAGAGACCCAGTACTTC

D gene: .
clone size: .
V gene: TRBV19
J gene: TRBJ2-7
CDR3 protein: CVSGRAASSYEQYF
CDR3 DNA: TGTGTCAGTGGACGGGCTGCTAGCTCCTACGAGCAGTACTTC

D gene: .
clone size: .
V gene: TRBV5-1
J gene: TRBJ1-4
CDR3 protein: CASSGGLSRATNEKLFF
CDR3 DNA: TGCGCCAGCAGCGGAGGCCTTAGCCGTGCAACTAATGAAAAACTGTTTTTT

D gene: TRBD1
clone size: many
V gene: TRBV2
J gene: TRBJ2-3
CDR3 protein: CASRGQGTSTDTQYF
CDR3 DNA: TGTGCCAGCCGCGGACAGGGGACTAGCACAGATACGCAGTATTTT

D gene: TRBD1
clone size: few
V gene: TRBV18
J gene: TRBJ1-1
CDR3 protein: CASSPVTGGAEAFF
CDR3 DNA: TGTGCCAGCTCACCAGTTACAGGGGGCGCTGAAGCTTTCTTT

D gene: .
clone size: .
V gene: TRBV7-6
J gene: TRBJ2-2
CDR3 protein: CASSLDTNTGELFF
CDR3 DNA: TGTGCCAGCAGCTTAGACACAAACACCGGGGAGCTGTTTTTT

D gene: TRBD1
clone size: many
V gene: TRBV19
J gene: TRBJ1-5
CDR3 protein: CASSPRDRGLNQPQHF
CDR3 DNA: TGTGCCAGTAGTCCTCGGGACAGGGGACTTAATCAGCCCCAGCATTTT

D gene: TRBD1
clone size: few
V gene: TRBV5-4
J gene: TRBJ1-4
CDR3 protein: CASSLGQGNEKLFF
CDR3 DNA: TGTGCCAGCAGCTTGGGACAGGGGAATGAAAAACTGTTTTTT

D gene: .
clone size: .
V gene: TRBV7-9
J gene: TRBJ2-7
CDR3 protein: CASSYGPRREQYF
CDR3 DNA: TGTGCCAGCAGCTACGGGCCCCGTCGCGAGCAGTACTTC

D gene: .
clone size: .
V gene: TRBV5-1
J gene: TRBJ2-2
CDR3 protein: CASSLGATGGELFF
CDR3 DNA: TGCGCCAGCAGCTTGGGGGCAACAGGCGGGGAGCTGTTTTTT

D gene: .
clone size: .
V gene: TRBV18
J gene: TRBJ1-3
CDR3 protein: CASSPSGSPGNTIYF
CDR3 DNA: TGTGCCAGCTCACCATCGGGTAGCCCTGGAAACACCATATATTTT

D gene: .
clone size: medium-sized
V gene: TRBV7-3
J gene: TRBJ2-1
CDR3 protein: CASSSGPRGLYNEQFF
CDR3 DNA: TGTGCCAGCAGCTCCGGCCCTAGGGGTCTTTACAATGAGCAGTTCTTC

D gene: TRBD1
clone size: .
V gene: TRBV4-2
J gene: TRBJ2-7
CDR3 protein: CASSREWGTGLYEQYF
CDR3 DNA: TGTGCCAGCAGCCGCGAGTGGGGGACAGGACTCTACGAGCAGTACTTC

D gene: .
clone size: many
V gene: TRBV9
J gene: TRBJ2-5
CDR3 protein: CASSVAGEVETQYF
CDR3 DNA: TGTGCCAGCAGCGTAGCCGGAGAGGTAGAGACCCAGTACTTC

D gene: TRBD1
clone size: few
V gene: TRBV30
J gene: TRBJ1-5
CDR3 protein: CACTTGNSNQPQHF
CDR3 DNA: TGTGCCTGCACGACAGGGAATAGCAATCAGCCCCAGCATTTT